These 15 T cell receptor beta chains came from one sample sequenced in a study of blood T cell repertoires in COVID-19 (dated by TCRdb to 2018 to 2020). Receptor libraries were prepared by the immunoSEQ multiplex PCR assay. Not all clones reach the TCRdb copy of this immuneACCESS table, which keeps in-frame sequences only. Checked studies attribute under half of the gap to unresolved V genes and leave the rest unexplained. For this sample the table gives approximately 130,000 clones, of which less than 90% were detected only once. 15% to 20% of the sample rests with the top ten. The material sequenced was PBMCs or T cells enriched from blood (not recorded which). All receptors come from a young man who had recovered from COVID-19.

This sequence joins TRBV10-2 and TRBJ2-2; TRBD2 agrees at 7 bases. This CDR3 has 15 amino acids. The germline V gene has CDR1 WSHSY and CDR2 SAAADI. V was clipped by 3 bases and J by 6 bases; unmatched bases: 7. The CDR3 spells CASSDMAGVSGELFF. CDR3 DNA sequence: TGCGCCAGCAGTGACATGGCGGGAGTATCCGGGGAGCTGTTTTTT.

This rearrangement joins TRBV5-1 to TRBJ2-1; 9 nucleotides match TRBD2. The CDR3 contains 15 residues. The V segment lost 4 bases and the J segment 6 bases; nucleotides outside the gene matches: 8. The germline gives CDR1 SGHRS, CDR2 YFSETQ. The CDR3 loop is CASSRSGSGRNEQFF. DNA for the CDR3: TGCGCCAGCAGCCGTAGCGGGAGTGGCCGCAATGAGCAGTTCTTC.

This chain uses TRBV20-1 with TRBJ1-6; a weak D match, TRBD1 (5 bases). Germline CDR1 DFQATT, CDR2 SNEGSKA (reference sequence). This CDR3 has 14 residues. Trimming stripped 6 bases from V and 4 bases from J, with 13 bases between. CDR3 coding DNA: TGCAGTGCCAGTCTAGGGGCTTATAATTCACCCCTCCACTTT. This translates into CSASLGAYNSPLHF.

The chain joins TRBV14 to TRBJ1-3, with D perhaps TRBD1 (6 bases). The germline V gene encodes CDR1 SGHDN and CDR2 FVKESK. The V end lost 6 bases, the J end lost 4 bases, and 16 bases lay between the germline ends. CDR3 length: 15 amino acids. The CDR3 nucleotides are TGTGCCAGCAGTCGCAGGGGCAGCCAAGGAAACACCATATATTTT. It specifies CASSRRGSQGNTIYF.

In this sample, this clone turned up once. This chain links TRBV5-4 with TRBJ2-3; 7 nucleotides match TRBD2. Germline lookup yields CDR1 SGHNT and CDR2 YYREEE (reference sequence). V was pared by 3 bases and J by 2 bases, with 9 bases of the junction left unmatched. The CDR3 totals 16 residues. The CDR3 here is CASSSRTRETTDTQYF. CDR3 nucleotide sequence: TGTGCCAGCAGCTCCCGGACTAGGGAGACCACAGATACGCAGTATTTT.

The chain couples TRBV27 to TRBJ2-3; 8 bases are a match to TRBD2. The CDR3 has 12 residues. Germline lookup yields CDR1 MNHEY and CDR2 SMNVEV (reference sequence). With V trimmed by 7 bases and J by 6 bases, 3 bases remained unmatched. CDR3 region: CASTGGVDTQYF. DNA for the CDR3: TGTGCCAGCACCGGGGGGGTCGATACGCAGTATTTT.

This rearrangement joins TRBV4-1 to TRBJ2-2, with TRBD2 as a possible D gene (5 bases). The germline V and J ends were trimmed by 0 bases and 7 bases, with 15 bases remaining between them. Germline V gene data show CDR1 as MGHRA and CDR2 as YSYEKL. This CDR3 has 16 residues. CDR3 amino acids: CASSQERERVGGELFF. Written as DNA, the CDR3 is TGCGCCAGCAGCCAAGAGCGAGAGAGGGTAGGCGGGGAGCTGTTTTTT.

V gene TRBV6-5 combines with J gene TRBJ1-3; D gene unclear. Per germline, CDR1 MNHEY and CDR2 SVGAGI. There are 13 residues in the CDR3. V shed 4 bases and J shed 8 bases, with 12 bases lying between them. This CDR3 reads CASSSGNGYTIYF. CDR3 in DNA: TGTGCCAGCAGTTCCGGGAACGGTTACACCATATATTTT.

The chain links TRBV19 to TRBJ1-5; D unclear. The CDR3 runs to 15 residues. V dropped 3 bases and J dropped 4 bases, with 13 bases sitting between them. In germline, CDR1 is LNHDA, CDR2 SQIVND (reference sequence). This chain's CDR3 is CASSILVYGNQPQHF. As DNA, the CDR3 is TGTGCCAGTAGTATTTTGGTATACGGGAATCAGCCCCAGCATTTT.

J is TRBJ1-3 and V is TRBV10-1, with 7 positions matching TRBD1. Trimming took 6 bases from V and 4 from J; bases not matched to a gene: 3. Germline V CDR1 and CDR2: WNHNN, SYGVQD (reference sequence). The CDR3 consists of 13 residues. The CDR3 is CASSRDSGNTIYF. CDR3 nucleotide sequence: TGCGCCAGCAGCCGGGACAGCGGAAACACCATATATTTT.

The rearrangement joins TRBV12-3 or TRBV12-4 to TRBJ2-5, with a weak D call TRBD2 (6 bases). This CDR3 contains 13 residues. Trimming took off 6 bases at V and 10 bases at J, with 18 bases between the two ends. CDR3 protein: CASRGSPGVGQYF. DNA of the CDR3: TGTGCCAGCAGGGGGTCCCCGGGAGTGGGCCAGTACTTC.

This clone was recorded once. V and J are TRBV6-4 and TRBJ2-7, with D uncertain. CDR1 is MRHNA and CDR2 is SNTAGT in the germline V gene. There are 13 residues in the CDR3. Trimming took 4 bases from V and 0 from J, leaving 7 bases between them. CDR3 DNA sequence: TGTGCCAGCAGTGGCAGGTTCTCCTACGAGCAGTACGTC. Translating it yields CASSGRFSYEQYV.

This clone was found once. The chain employs TRBV5-1 and TRBJ1-2, with 9 bases aligning to TRBD1. J lost 4 bases, V lost 4 bases, and 11 bases had no gene match. From germline, CDR1 is SGHRS and CDR2 YFSETQ. The CDR3 length is 16 residues. DNA of the CDR3: TGCGCCAGCAGCGAGGACAGGGGTCGGAAGGGCTATGGCTACACCTTC. Translated, it gives CASSEDRGRKGYGYTF.

V gene TRBV2 combines with J gene TRBJ1-5; TRBD1 is a possible D gene (5 bases). V was clipped by 6 bases and J by 3 bases, with 6 bases between them. The CDR3 totals 12 residues. Germline assignment: CDR1 SNHLY and CDR2 FYNNEI. The CDR3 spells CASRTDNQPQHF. CDR3 coding DNA: TGTGCCAGCAGGACAGACAATCAGCCCCAGCATTTT.

The V and J genes are TRBV5-1 and TRBJ2-5, with 10 nucleotides matching TRBD2. The CDR3 runs to 15 residues. V gave up 2 bases and J gave up 1 base; unmatched junction bases: 2. Germline CDR1 and CDR2: SGHRS and YFSETQ. The CDR3 sequence is CASSFRTSGQETQYF. The CDR3 DNA reads as TGCGCCAGCAGCTTTAGGACTAGCGGCCAAGAGACCCAGTACTTC.